The clone carrying this TCR beta chain has just a few counts. These data belong to a study of blood T cells in healthy people across ages. As for the study in general: Per two T cells, about one barcoded beta molecule was captured through template switching.

PCR was performed a second time for about 7 to 12 cycles using a sample-barcoded 5' primer and a J-beta primer mix. There were at least 3 million CDR3-containing paired-end reads obtained from each sample. One entry per CDR3 protein, called by TCRdb with MiXCR from the 5' RACE reads. The table records about 830,000 distinct CDR3 sequences, approximately 65% of them present only once. This sequence was found in a young man in good health. Sequencing was done on a sample of blood.

The CDR3 nucleotides are TGTGCCAGCAGTGAAGTACGGGGGCGTAACTATGGCTACACCTTC. This gives the protein CASSEVRGRNYGYTF. This chain joins TRBV2 and TRBJ1-2; maybe TRBD1 (6 bases). Germline CDR1 reads SNHLY; CDR2 reads FYNNEI. V was trimmed by 1 base and J by 1 base, leaving 10 bases between them. The CDR3 spans 15 residues.